Below, 21 T cell receptor beta chains from the same sample are listed, as sequenced in a study of blood T cell repertoires in COVID-19. Profiling relied on immunoSEQ multiplex PCR, and the TCRdb table lists in-frame clones only, not all of them. The sample has 70,000 to 80,000 clones, approximately 90% seen once. Sequences were obtained from peripheral blood. Every receptor here comes from a woman in her sixties with active COVID-19.

This clone has just one count. This sequence joins TRBV27 and TRBJ2-7; TRBD2 matches at 12 bases. Germline loops: CDR1 MNHEY, CDR2 SMNVEV (reference sequence). Trimming removed 6 bases from V and 5 bases from J; junction bases left unmatched: 8. This CDR3 spans 15 amino acids. DNA of the CDR3: TGTGCCAGCAGCCCCCTAGCGGGAGGGTCCCACGAGCAGTACTTC. Translation gives CASSPLAGGSHEQYF.

This clone was detected only once. The rearrangement uses TRBV10-3 and TRBJ2-5, with 14 bases identical to TRBD2. CDR1 is ENHRY, CDR2 SYGVKD, per germline. The CDR3 is 18 amino acids. V dropped 0 bases and J dropped 1; count of bases not matched to a gene: 4. CDR3 DNA: TGTGCCATCAGTGAGTCGCTGGGGACTAGCGGGAGCCAAGAGACCCAGTACTTC. Amino acids: CAISESLGTSGSQETQYF.

The gene calls are TRBV28 and TRBJ1-2; 10 bases map to TRBD1. The CDR3 sequence is 13 residues long. The trim removed 9 bases at V and 7 bases at J, leaving 8 bases unmatched. The germline V gene encodes CDR1 MDHEN and CDR2 SYDVKM. CDR3 DNA sequence: TGTGCCAGTTCCCCGGGACAGGGGTTTGGCTACACCTTC. Its translation: CASSPGQGFGYTF.

This clone was recorded only once. This rearrangement joins TRBV2 to TRBJ2-1; TRBD2 is a possible D gene (5 bases). CDR1 is SNHLY, CDR2 FYNNEI, per germline. V lost 6 bases, J lost 0 bases, and 12 bases lay in between. This CDR3 is built from 15 residues. The CDR3 nucleotides are TGTGCCAGCAGCCCGACTAAGAGCTCCTACAATGAGCAGTTCTTC. Translated: CASSPTKSSYNEQFF.

The chain carries TRBV15 and TRBJ1-2, with 9 bases that match TRBD1. Germline V gene lookup returns CDR1 LNHNV and CDR2 YYDKDF (reference sequence). This CDR3 has 13 residues. Losses at the gene ends were 8 bases for V and 5 bases for J; bases not matched to a gene: 6. The CDR3 reads CATWDRDFYGYTF. In nucleotides, the CDR3 is TGTGCCACCTGGGACAGGGATTTTTATGGCTACACCTTC.

CDR3 bases: TGTGCCAGCAGCTTAGGGGGAGGGGCGAACTATGGCTACACCTTC. Its translation: CASSLGGGANYGYTF. This chain joins TRBV7-8 and TRBJ1-2; maybe TRBD1 (5 bases). Germline V gives CDR1 SGHVS, CDR2 FQNEAQ. Trimming took 1 base from V and 2 from J, leaving 11 bases between them. The CDR3 spans 15 residues. Drawing the rest from reference TRBV7-8 and TRBJ1-2, the complete variable domain is GAGVSQSPRYKVAKRGQDVALRCDPISGHVSLFWYQQALGQGPEFLTYFQNEAQLDKSGLPSDRFFAERPEGSVSTLKIQRTQQEDSAVYLCASSLGGGANYGYTFGSGTRLTVV.

V usage is TRBV7-8 and J usage is TRBJ1-5; 10 bases fit TRBD1. The junction had 6 bases not matched to a gene; V was cut back by 4 bases and J by 0 bases. The CDR3 length is 17 residues. CDR1 and CDR2 (germline): SGHVS, FQNEAQ. The CDR3, as DNA: TGTGCCAGCAGCTCGGGACAGGGGACCTCTAGCAATCAGCCCCAGCATTTT. It translates to CASSSGQGTSSNQPQHF.

Points on this clone: At the DNA level, this CDR3 is encoded by other sequences in the same sample as well. The rearrangement uses TRBV12-3 or TRBV12-4 and TRBJ1-5; D unresolved. This CDR3 has 12 residues. Trimming removed 5 bases from V and 4 bases from J, with 6 bases in between. DNA for the CDR3: TGTGCCAGCAGTCCCTCGAATCAGCCCCAGCATTTT. Amino acids: CASSPSNQPQHF.

This chain joins TRBV30 and TRBJ1-5; D is perhaps TRBD1 (6 bases). CDR3 length equals 18 residues. Germline V gene sequence: CDR1 GTSNPN, CDR2 SVGIG (reference sequence). The ends were cut back, 0 bases at V and 0 bases at J, with 18 bases in the middle. The chain's CDR3 is CAWSVSGQTLYSNQPQHF. Here the CDR3 DNA reads TGTGCCTGGAGTGTATCCGGACAGACCCTTTATAGCAATCAGCCCCAGCATTTT.

The V call is TRBV4-1, the J call TRBJ2-3; the match to TRBD2 covers 8 bases. J gave up 2 bases and V 0 bases, and 10 bases lay outside the gene matches. The CDR3 covers 18 residues. CDR1 and CDR2 (germline): MGHRA, YSYEKL. The CDR3 nucleotides read TGCGCCAGCAGCCAAGATGAGGAAAGCGGGAGCTCCACAGATACGCAGTATTTT. It encodes CASSQDEESGSSTDTQYF.

This clone was counted a few times. The chain joins TRBV5-5 to TRBJ2-7, with TRBD1 matching over 7 bases. Germline assignment: CDR1 SGHKS and CDR2 YYEKEE (reference sequence). CDR3 length equals 13 residues. With 3 bases clipped from V and 2 bases from J, the junction kept 2 bases outside the gene matches. The CDR3 nucleotides read TGTGCCAGCAGCTCGACAGGGACCTACGAGCAGTACTTC. This gives the protein CASSSTGTYEQYF.

This chain links TRBV5-1 with TRBJ2-2; D gene unclear. The CDR3 has 18 residues. Trimming left V 4 bases short and J 5 bases short, with 24 bases between. Germline V gives CDR1 SGHRS, CDR2 YFSETQ. The CDR3 DNA is TGCGCCAGCAGCCAACCATCGTTCGCGGAGAGTCGGACCGGGGAGCTGTTTTTT. Protein product: CASSQPSFAESRTGELFF.

This sequence joins TRBV25-1 and TRBJ1-2; 8 nucleotides align to TRBD1. J lost 8 bases, V lost 2 bases, and 16 bases had no gene match. The CDR3 is made up of 17 amino acids. The germline V gene encodes CDR1 MGHDK and CDR2 SYGVNS. CDR3 region: CASSEGGRTGKLSGYTF. The CDR3, as DNA: TGTGCCAGCAGTGAAGGAGGGCGGACAGGGAAGTTGAGCGGCTACACCTTC.

This clone has more than one count but fewer than ten. The chain carries TRBV2 and TRBJ1-3; D is uncertain. The CDR3 length is 15 residues. Germline V gene data show CDR1 as SNHLY and CDR2 as FYNNEI. The V gene lost 3 bases and the J gene lost 9 bases, with 18 bases spanning the gap. CDR3 amino acids: CASSEPRPPRSTIYF. CDR3 coding DNA: TGTGCCAGCAGTGAGCCCCGGCCCCCAAGGAGCACCATATATTTT. The full variable domain, completed using reference TRBV2 and TRBJ1-3, is EPEVTQTPSHQVTQMGQEVILRCVPISNHLYFYWYRQILGQKVEFLVSFYNNEISEKSEIFDDQFSVERPDGSNFTLKIRSTKLEDSAMYFCASSEPRPPRSTIYFGEGSWLTVV.

The chain employs TRBV7-9 and TRBJ2-1; D is possibly TRBD2 (5 bases). CDR3 length: 15 residues. Germline V gene lookup returns CDR1 SEHNR and CDR2 FQNEAQ (reference sequence). The V end lost 5 bases, the J end lost 9 bases, and 20 bases lay between the germline ends. This chain's CDR3 is CASSEPTGLDSEQFF. The CDR3 DNA sequence: TGTGCCAGCAGCGAGCCTACGGGGTTAGATAGTGAGCAGTTCTTC.

This clone is a singleton in its sample. V and J are TRBV12-3 or TRBV12-4 and TRBJ1-5; D remains ambiguous. The CDR3 is 12 amino acids. The V and J ends lost 4 bases and 7 bases respectively, with 8 bases between them. The CDR3 loop reads CASSYSYQPQHF. The CDR3 bases are TGTGCCAGCAGTTACTCTTACCAGCCCCAGCATTTT.

This clone was observed a single time. The chain uses TRBV6-4 and TRBJ1-2; D is undetermined. CDR1 is MRHNA, CDR2 SNTAGT, per germline. This CDR3 is built from 12 residues. Trimming took 1 base from V and 8 from J, leaving 8 bases between them. CDR3 sequence: CASSDWAGGYTF. CDR3 DNA sequence: TGTGCCAGCAGTGACTGGGCAGGCGGCTACACCTTC.

The chain employs TRBV30 and TRBJ1-5; possible D gene TRBD1, 5 bases. CDR1 and CDR2 (germline): GTSNPN, SVGIG (reference sequence). Trimming left V 2 bases short and J 6 bases short, with 14 bases between. This CDR3 is built from 14 residues. The CDR3 sequence is CAWSRGQGRQPQHF. For the CDR3, the DNA is TGTGCCTGGAGTAGGGGCCAGGGTCGTCAGCCCCAGCATTTT.

In nucleotides, the CDR3 is TGTGCCAGCAGCTTAGGCGGGACAGGGTTAAACACCGGGGAGCTGTTTTTT. Amino acid sequence: CASSLGGTGLNTGELFF. V gene TRBV7-9 combines with J gene TRBJ2-2, with TRBD1 matching 9 bases. The CDR3 extends over 17 amino acids. J gave up 2 bases and V 1 base, and 5 bases lay outside the gene matches. CDR1 SEHNR and CDR2 FQNEAQ come from the germline V gene (reference sequence).

This clone was found once. The chain is built from TRBV4-2 and TRBJ1-1; 8 bases agree with TRBD1. Germline CDR1 and CDR2: LGHNA and YNFKEQ. V shed 0 bases, J shed 6 bases, and the junction held 9 bases outside the gene matches. This CDR3 has 16 residues. The CDR3 sequence: CASSQDWQGAISEAFF. CDR3 DNA: TGTGCCAGCAGCCAAGATTGGCAGGGGGCGATATCTGAAGCTTTCTTT.

The chain couples TRBV7-9 to TRBJ2-5; 10 bases line up with TRBD2. The CDR3 contains 16 residues. The V gene's germline CDR1 is SEHNR and CDR2 FQNEAQ (reference sequence). V gave up 4 bases and J gave up 4 bases; unmatched junction bases: 9. CDR3 bases: TGTGCCAGCAGCTCTGGGCTAGCGGGAGCAGCAGAGACCCAGTACTTC. Its protein product is CASSSGLAGAAETQYF.